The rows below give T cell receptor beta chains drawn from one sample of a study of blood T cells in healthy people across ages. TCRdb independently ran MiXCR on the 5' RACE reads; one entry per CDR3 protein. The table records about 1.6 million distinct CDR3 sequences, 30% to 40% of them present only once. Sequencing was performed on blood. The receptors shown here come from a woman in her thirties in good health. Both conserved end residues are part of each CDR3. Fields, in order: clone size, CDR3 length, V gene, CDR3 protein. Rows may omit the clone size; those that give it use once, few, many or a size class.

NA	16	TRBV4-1	CASSQGLAGVAYEQYF
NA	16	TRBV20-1	CSAELFIWRSTDTQYF
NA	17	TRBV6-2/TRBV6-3	CASSNPDRYSGANVLTF
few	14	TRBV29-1	CSVDGQNRDETQYF
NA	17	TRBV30	CAWSVRDSGGATDTQYF
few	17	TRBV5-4	CASSLGASRGSLSEQYF
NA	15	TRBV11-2	CASSLDSHSQETQYF
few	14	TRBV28	CASSAPGLSLEQYF
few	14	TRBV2	CASSDRWGTGELFF
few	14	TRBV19	CASRRGTGLYGYTF
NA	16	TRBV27	CASSQVSGQYIYGYTF
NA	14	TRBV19	CASSLGPSGRELFF
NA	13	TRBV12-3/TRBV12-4	CASSPYPRWEQYF
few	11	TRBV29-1	CSVGQYNERFF
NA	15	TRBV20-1	CSATPGLGVTDTQYF
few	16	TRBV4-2	CASSQDQVKVNYGYTF
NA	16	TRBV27	CASSLSSGVRTDTQYF
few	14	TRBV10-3	CAISVDRSNQPQHF
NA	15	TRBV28	CASSLLSPGANALTF
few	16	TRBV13	CASSEGGMTNTGELFF
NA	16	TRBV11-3	CASSLTGPTRTDTQYF
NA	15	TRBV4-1	CAGSHSRTGGDEQFF
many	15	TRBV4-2	CASTLARTGTYGYTF
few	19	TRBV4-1	CASSPQQESLAGREGEQYF
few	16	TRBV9	CASSASRWMGVNEQFF
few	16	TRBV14	CASSQLPDNSYNEQFF
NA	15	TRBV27	CASSLSAGPFYEQYF
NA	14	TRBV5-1	CASSLSGDGSSLDF
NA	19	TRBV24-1	CATSDSAWAGVGIYNEQFF